This paragraph reports one T cell receptor beta chain. Antigen: not known. Repertoires were generated with immunoSEQ multiplex PCR, while TCRdb's copy carries only in-frame clones and drops some. The sample shows about 2.3 million clones, around 90% of them seen only once. These data belong to a study of shared clonotypes between healthy human individuals. The V gene's germline CDR1 is LNHDA and CDR2 SQIVND (reference sequence). The V end was cut by 5 bases, the J end by 3 bases, with 14 bases between. CDR3 length: 14 residues. Broader study findings: Estimated richness was generally greater in naive than memory subsets. Clonotype sharing among donors likely depends on sequencing depth.

The source is a man aged 18 to 30 in good health. Some clones in this sample may be carry-over from other donors' samples. Sequencing was performed on naive CD4+ T cells from PBMCs. Subset defined: CD45RA+ positively selected. The chain couples TRBV19 to TRBJ2-7; D possibly matches TRBD1 or TRBD2 (5 bases each). CDR3 DNA sequence: TGTGCCAGTAGTGGGGCTCCCGGACTCTACGAGCAGTACTTC. Its protein is CASSGAPGLYEQYF.